This T cell receptor (beta chain) comes out of a study of T cells expressing NK-cell markers. At the level of the study: It was sorted CD3+CD56-NKG2C+, CD3+CD56+NKG2C- and CD3+CD56+NKG2C+ T cells that provided the TCR beta repertoires. Out of eight donors sequenced, seven tested HCMV-seropositive and the remaining one seronegative.

5'RACE template switching with UMIs generated TCR beta cDNA. TCRdb re-called the 5' RACE reads, yielding one record per CDR3 amino acid sequence without DNA. The sample table includes roughly 390,000 distinct CDR3 sequences. The V gene's germline CDR1 is SGHTA and CDR2 FQGNSA. CDR3 length: 17 amino acids. The chain combines TRBV7-2 with TRBJ2-4; TCRdb calls TRBD2, which cannot be checked without DNA. The source material was blood T cells: a sorted CD56 or NKG2C T cell subset, CD4+ or CD8+ T cells, or bulk PBMC T cells (not recorded which). The sequence derives from a man aged 18-69 years in good health. CDR3 protein: CASSSGLANIAKNIQYF.